This entry concerns a single TCR beta chain. Authors' data handling: Estimates of nucleated cell counts were drawn from the amplification of reference gene primers. Clones were sequenced by immunoSEQ multiplex PCR, and TCRdb holds only the in-frame ones, with some missing. For V, J and clone size, that table is used; D and trimming come from the DNA. The table shows fewer than 25,000 clones, with just over 90% occurring only once. This sample is drawn from a study of blood T cell repertoires in COVID-19. Across the whole study: The origin of the acute and convalescent COVID-19 samples was the United States, Italy and Spain. The cDNA or gDNA used as material had been derived from T cells, B-cell-depleted T cells, or PBMCs.

V gave up 1 base and J gave up 3 bases; unmatched junction bases: 1. The CDR3 runs 14 residues. Germline loops: CDR1 GTSNPN, CDR2 SVGIG (reference sequence). The receptor comes from a human donor in a cohort sampled during active COVID-19. The sequenced material came from peripheral blood. The rearrangement uses TRBV30 and TRBJ2-1, with TRBD1 matching 9 bases. CDR3 loop: CAWSEGQGYNEQFF. The CDR3 nucleotides are TGTGCCTGGAGTGAGGGACAGGGCTACAATGAGCAGTTCTTC.